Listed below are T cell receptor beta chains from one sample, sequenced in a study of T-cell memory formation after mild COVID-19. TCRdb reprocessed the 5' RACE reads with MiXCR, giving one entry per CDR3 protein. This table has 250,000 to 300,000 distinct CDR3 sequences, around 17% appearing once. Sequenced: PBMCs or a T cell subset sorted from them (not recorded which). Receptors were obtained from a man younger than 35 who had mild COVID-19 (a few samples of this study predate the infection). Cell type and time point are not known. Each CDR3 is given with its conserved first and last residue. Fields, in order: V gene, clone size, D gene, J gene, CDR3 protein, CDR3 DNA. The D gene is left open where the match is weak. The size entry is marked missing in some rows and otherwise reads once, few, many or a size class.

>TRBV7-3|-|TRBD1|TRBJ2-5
CASSSGQGRAQYF
TGTGCCAGCAGCTCCGGACAGGGGAGGGCCCAGTACTTC
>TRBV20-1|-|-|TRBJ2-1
CSASLGIYNEQFF
TGCAGTGCTTCACTAGGGATCTACAATGAGCAGTTCTTC
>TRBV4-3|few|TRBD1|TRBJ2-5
CASSQDGTGGWTQYF
TGCGCCAGCAGCCAAGACGGGACAGGGGGATGGACCCAGTACTTC
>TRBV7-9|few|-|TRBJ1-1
CASSLMGPTYTEAFF
TGTGCCAGCAGCTTAATGGGACCAACCTACACTGAAGCTTTCTTT
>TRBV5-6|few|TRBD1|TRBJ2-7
CASSSRDRGDYEQYF
TGTGCCAGCAGCTCCCGGGACAGGGGAGACTACGAGCAGTACTTC
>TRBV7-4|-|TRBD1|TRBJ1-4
CASSHRGLNEKLFF
TGTGCCAGCAGCCACAGGGGCCTTAATGAAAAACTGTTTTTT
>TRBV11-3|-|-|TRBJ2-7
CASSLVDGGEQYF
TGTGCCAGCAGCTTAGTCGACGGTGGCGAGCAGTACTTC
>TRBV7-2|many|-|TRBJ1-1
CASSSTGFTEAFF
TGTGCCAGCAGCTCTACGGGTTTCACTGAAGCTTTCTTT
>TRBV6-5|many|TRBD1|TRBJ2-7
CASSYGRGTYEQYF
TGTGCCAGCAGTTACGGCAGGGGGACATACGAGCAGTACTTC
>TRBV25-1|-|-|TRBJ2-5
CASSLTETQETQYF
TGTGCCAGCAGCTTAACAGAGACCCAAGAGACCCAGTACTTC
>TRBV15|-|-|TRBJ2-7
CATSRPPSGQYF
TGTGCCACCAGCAGACCCCCTTCAGGGCAGTACTTC